This TCR beta chain derives from a study of cytomegalovirus exposure and HLA in healthy donors. Across the whole study: Sequencing of 150 million to 200 million T cells in an earlier analysis found more than 100 million unique TCR beta sequences. Study observations and caveats: The study recorded 164 TCR beta chains that were cytomegalovirus-associated. Later analysis showed most CMV-associated TCR beta chains appearing HLA-restricted. Most TCR sequences were seen very rarely across donors, but some public TCRs occurred in many.

Vbeta (60) and Jbeta (13) primers were used in the PCR. Measured with immunoSEQ multiplex PCR; TCRdb has only the in-frame clones, and not every one. The table shows 250,000 to 350,000 clones, with 75% to 85% occurring only once. CDR1 and CDR2 (germline): MGHDK, SYGVNS. V was pared by 7 bases and J by 1 base, with 5 bases of the junction left unmatched. CDR3 size: 14 residues. Note on this clone: Its antigen is unknown.

The TCR was taken from a girl aged 2 to 9 in good health and CMV-seronegative. The specimen sequenced was PBMCs. The chain has TRBV25-1 and TRBJ1-2; 8 nucleotides align to TRBD1. The CDR3 DNA follows: TGTGCCAGCACCGGGACAGGAGTTAACTATGGCTACACCTTC. Translation gives CASTGTGVNYGYTF.